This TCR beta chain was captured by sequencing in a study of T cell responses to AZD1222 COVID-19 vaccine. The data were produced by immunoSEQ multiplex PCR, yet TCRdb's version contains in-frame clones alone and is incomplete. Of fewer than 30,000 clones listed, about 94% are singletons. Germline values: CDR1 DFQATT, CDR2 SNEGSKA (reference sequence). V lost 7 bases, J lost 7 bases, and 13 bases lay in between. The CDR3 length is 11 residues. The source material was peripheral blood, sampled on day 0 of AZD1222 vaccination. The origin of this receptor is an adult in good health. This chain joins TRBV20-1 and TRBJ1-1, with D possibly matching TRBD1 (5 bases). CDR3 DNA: TGCAGTGTTTACGGGGGTGGTGAAGCTTTCTTT. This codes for CSVYGGGEAFF.